The clone carrying this T cell receptor beta chain was detected a few times. This record comes from a study of T-cell reconstitution after alpha-beta-depleted transplantation in children. The library targeted TCRbeta and was prepared with unique molecular identifiers. Using its own MiXCR run on the PCR reads, TCRdb lists one record per CDR3 protein. The sample records about 350,000 distinct CDR3 sequences, approximately 12% being singletons. This CDR3 comprises 15 residues. Deletions cut 5 bases from V and 1 base from J, with 14 bases between. Germline values: CDR1 SEHNR, CDR2 FQNEAQ (reference sequence).

This chain joins TRBV7-9 and TRBJ1-1; possible D gene TRBD1, 5 bases. The receptor was isolated from a human donor who donated a stem cell graft to a child with Fanconi anemia. The sample consisted of PBMCs, taken from the stem cell graft. DNA for the CDR3: TGTGCCAGCAGCCCCGGACATTTTTCGAACACTGAAGCTTTCTTT. This sequence encodes CASSPGHFSNTEAFF.